The rows below give T cell receptor beta chains drawn from one sample of a study of cytomegalovirus exposure and HLA in healthy donors. The repertoire was sequenced with immunoSEQ multiplex PCR; TCRdb's copy has only in-frame clones and lacks some. The sample includes 140,000 or so clones, around 66% of them seen just once. The sequencing input was PBMCs. Receptors were obtained from a woman aged 55-69 years in good health and CMV-seronegative. The CDR3 runs from the conserved cysteine through the conserved F or W. A D gene is named only where the DNA matches it firmly. Size values are once, few and many counts, or a class for expanded clones, and some rows have none.

CDR3: CASSDRTSGGMQETQYF; DNA: TGTGCCAGCAGTGACAGGACTAGCGGGGGAATGCAAGAGACCCAGTACTTC; size: -; J: TRBJ2-5; V: TRBV2; D: TRBD2
CDR3: CASGYGQGYTEAFF; DNA: TGTGCCAGCGGGTACGGACAGGGGTACACTGAAGCTTTCTTT; size: -; J: TRBJ1-1; V: TRBV6-6; D: TRBD1
CDR3: CASSSPLAGDGKQYF; DNA: TGTGCCAGCAGCTCCCCGCTAGCGGGAGACGGGAAGCAGTACTTC; size: -; J: TRBJ2-7; V: TRBV7-6; D: TRBD2
CDR3: CATSRAQGGNSPLHF; DNA: TGTGCCACCAGCAGAGCGCAGGGGGGAAATTCACCCCTCCACTTT; size: few; J: TRBJ1-6; V: TRBV15; D: TRBD1
CDR3: CASSFGVSGTGELFF; DNA: TGTGCCAGCAGCTTCGGGGTCTCAGGAACCGGGGAGCTGTTTTTT; size: few; J: TRBJ2-2; V: TRBV7-2; D: -
CDR3: CASSPLRTEANYGYTF; DNA: TGTGCCAGCAGCCCCCTAAGGACTGAAGCTAACTATGGCTACACCTTC; size: -; J: TRBJ1-2; V: TRBV7-8; D: -
CDR3: CASSLEPPSYEQYF; DNA: TGCGCCAGCAGCTTGGAACCTCCCTCCTACGAGCAGTACTTC; size: once; J: TRBJ2-7; V: TRBV5-1; D: -
CDR3: CASSLEGGPSGYTF; DNA: TGCGCCAGCAGCTTGGAAGGGGGACCGAGTGGCTACACCTTC; size: -; J: TRBJ1-2; V: TRBV5-1; D: -
CDR3: CATSRASGANVLTF; DNA: TGTGCCACCAGCAGAGCTTCTGGGGCCAACGTCCTGACTTTC; size: -; J: TRBJ2-6; V: TRBV15; D: -
CDR3: CASSRDLSSYNEQFF; DNA: TGTGCTAGCAGCCGGGACTTAAGCTCCTACAATGAGCAGTTCTTC; size: -; J: TRBJ2-1; V: TRBV7-7; D: -
CDR3: CASSVVQGNEQFF; DNA: TGTGCCAGCAGCGTAGTACAGGGAAATGAGCAGTTCTTC; size: -; J: TRBJ2-1; V: TRBV9; D: -
CDR3: CASGKWVQRVFYNEQFF; DNA: TGTGCTAGTGGTAAGTGGGTCCAGCGGGTCTTCTACAATGAGCAGTTCTTC; size: -; J: TRBJ2-1; V: TRBV12-5; D: -
CDR3: CASSLAGGGNTIYF; DNA: TGTGCCAGCAGCTTAGCAGGGGGCGGAAACACCATATATTTT; size: -; J: TRBJ1-3; V: TRBV7-9; D: TRBD1
CDR3: CASSLGGQGFF; DNA: TGTGCCAGCAGCTTAGGGGGACAGGGGTTTTTC; size: -; J: TRBJ2-7; V: TRBV7-2; D: TRBD1
CDR3: CASSDSTGSGSPQETQYF; DNA: TGTGCCAGCAGTGACTCGACCGGTTCGGGGTCCCCCCAAGAGACCCAGTACTTC; size: -; J: TRBJ2-5; V: TRBV6-4; D: -
CDR3: CASSLQGARNTGELFF; DNA: TGCGCCAGCAGCTTACAGGGGGCCCGAAACACCGGGGAGCTGTTTTTT; size: few; J: TRBJ2-2; V: TRBV5-1; D: TRBD1
CDR3: CASSALPGNTIYF; DNA: TGTGCCAGCAGTGCACTTCCTGGAAACACCATATATTTT; size: -; J: TRBJ1-3; V: TRBV2; D: -
CDR3: CASSQSNTNLAKNIQYF; DNA: TGCGCCAGCAGTCAATCCAACACGAACCTAGCCAAAAACATTCAGTACTTC; size: -; J: TRBJ2-4; V: TRBV23-1; D: -
CDR3: CASSPSGGPGDTQYF; DNA: TGTGCCAGCAGCCCTAGCGGGGGGCCGGGAGATACGCAGTATTTT; size: -; J: TRBJ2-3; V: TRBV9; D: TRBD2
CDR3: CATQLAGVNEQYF; DNA: TGTGCCACCCAACTAGCGGGAGTGAACGAGCAGTACTTC; size: -; J: TRBJ2-7; V: TRBV7-9; D: TRBD2
CDR3: CASSVGGGGLYEQYF; DNA: TGTGCCAGCAGTGTTGGCGGCGGCGGGTTATACGAGCAGTACTTC; size: once; J: TRBJ2-7; V: TRBV2; D: -
CDR3: CASSIGLAGGRGETQYF; DNA: TGTGCCAGTAGTATAGGACTAGCGGGAGGGAGGGGAGAGACCCAGTACTTC; size: few; J: TRBJ2-5; V: TRBV19; D: TRBD2
CDR3: CASSPVSTGPPSYNEQFF; DNA: TGTGCCAGCAGCCCCGTCTCGACAGGGCCCCCCTCCTACAATGAGCAGTTCTTC; size: few; J: TRBJ2-1; V: TRBV13; D: TRBD1
CDR3: CASSLIQGEKGNTIYF; DNA: TGTGCCAGCAGCCTAATACAGGGAGAGAAAGGAAACACCATATATTTT; size: -; J: TRBJ1-3; V: TRBV11-2; D: -
CDR3: CASSLGAGVSTEAFF; DNA: TGTGCCAGCAGCTTAGGTGCAGGGGTCAGCACTGAAGCTTTCTTT; size: -; J: TRBJ1-1; V: TRBV7-2; D: -
CDR3: CSVPGLAGAYEQYF; DNA: TGCAGCGTTCCAGGACTAGCGGGGGCCTACGAGCAGTACTTC; size: -; J: TRBJ2-7; V: TRBV29-1; D: TRBD2
CDR3: CASSPRLAGDGEQFF; DNA: TGCGCCAGCAGCCCCCGACTAGCGGGAGATGGTGAGCAGTTCTTC; size: -; J: TRBJ2-1; V: TRBV5-1; D: TRBD2
CDR3: CASSTRGAGELFF; DNA: TGTGCCAGTAGTACTCGAGGAGCCGGGGAGCTGTTTTTT; size: -; J: TRBJ2-2; V: TRBV19; D: -
CDR3: CASSLGGLAGYTF; DNA: TGTGCCAGCAGCTTAGGGGGCCTGGCGGGCTACACCTTC; size: -; J: TRBJ1-2; V: TRBV11-2; D: -
CDR3: CASSLTAGQTYGYTF; DNA: TGCGCCAGCAGCCTGACCGCGGGACAGACCTATGGCTACACCTTC; size: -; J: TRBJ1-2; V: TRBV5-1; D: TRBD1
CDR3: CASSDLSTEAFF; DNA: TGTGCCAGCAGTGACCTTTCCACTGAAGCTTTCTTT; size: -; J: TRBJ1-1; V: TRBV25-1; D: -
CDR3: CASSPTAPSYEQYF; DNA: TGTGCCAGCAGTCCGACAGCACCCTCCTACGAGCAGTACTTC; size: once; J: TRBJ2-7; V: TRBV6-6; D: -
CDR3: CASRSLAGATDTQYF; DNA: TGTGCCAGCAGGAGTCTAGCGGGGGCCACAGATACGCAGTATTTT; size: once; J: TRBJ2-3; V: TRBV2; D: TRBD2
CDR3: CASSRRGRDSPLHF; DNA: TGTGCCAGCAGCCGGAGGGGGCGGGACTCACCCCTCCACTTT; size: -; J: TRBJ1-6; V: TRBV5-6; D: TRBD1
CDR3: CASSERGSYGYTF; DNA: TGTGCCAGCAGTGAAAGAGGAAGCTATGGCTACACCTTC; size: few; J: TRBJ1-2; V: TRBV6-1; D: -